Only a few counts were recorded for the clone carrying this TCR beta chain. Antigen: not known. Trimming took 3 bases from V and 0 from J; bases not matched to a gene: 8. This CDR3 spans 17 amino acids. The V gene's germline CDR1 is MNHNS and CDR2 SASEGT. The data are from a study of blood T cells in healthy people across ages. Whole-study findings and limits: Higher naive T cell percentage went strongly together with higher TCR beta diversity. Roughly linearly, TCR beta diversity per million T cells fell as age increased.

A sample-barcoded 5' primer and a J-beta primer mix were used in a second PCR of roughly 6 to 11 cycles. The study obtained at least 3 million CDR3-containing paired-end reads from every sample. TCRdb recomputed calls from the 5' RACE reads with MiXCR, one row per CDR3 protein. Of about 1.8 million distinct CDR3 sequences in the sample, roughly 50% were seen once. The chain couples TRBV6-1 to TRBJ2-1; 7 bases line up with TRBD2. The sequencing input was blood. The origin of this receptor is a woman in her thirties or forties in good health. The CDR3 loop reads CASSEWGLPGSYNEQFF. DNA of the CDR3: TGTGCCAGCAGTGAGTGGGGACTACCGGGCTCCTACAATGAGCAGTTCTTC.